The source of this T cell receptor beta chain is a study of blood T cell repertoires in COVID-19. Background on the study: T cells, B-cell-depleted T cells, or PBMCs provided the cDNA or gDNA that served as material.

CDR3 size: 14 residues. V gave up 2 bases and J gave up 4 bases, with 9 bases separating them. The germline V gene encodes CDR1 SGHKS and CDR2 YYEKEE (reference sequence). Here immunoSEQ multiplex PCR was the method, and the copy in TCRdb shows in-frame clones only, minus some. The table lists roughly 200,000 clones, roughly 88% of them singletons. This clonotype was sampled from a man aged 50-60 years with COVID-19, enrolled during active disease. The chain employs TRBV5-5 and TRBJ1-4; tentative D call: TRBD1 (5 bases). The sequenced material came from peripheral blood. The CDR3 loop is CASSFQGFNEKLFF. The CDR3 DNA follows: TGTGCCAGCAGCTTTCAGGGATTTAATGAAAAACTGTTTTTT.